One and the same sample provided the 27 T cell receptor beta chains below, sequenced in a study of T cell responses to AZD1222 COVID-19 vaccine. Only in-frame clones appear in the TCRdb table, and some are missing; sequencing was by immunoSEQ multiplex PCR. Of under 95,000 clones in the sample, roughly 86% were seen once. The sample here was peripheral blood, taken 28 days after the second AZD1222 dose. The receptors were gathered from an adult who received the AZD1222 COVID-19 vaccine.

The DNA of the CDR3 is TGTGCCAGCCGGGACAGGGTGACTGAAGCTTTCTTT. Translating gives CASRDRVTEAFF. This chain connects TRBV19 to TRBJ1-1; 9 bases are shared with TRBD1. Germline CDR1 LNHDA, CDR2 SQIVND (reference sequence). The CDR3 sequence is 12 residues long. Germline trimming cut 9 bases from V and 5 bases from J; bases unmatched to any gene: 4.

The genes are TRBV7-2 and TRBJ2-5, with D uncertain. The germline CDR1 and CDR2 sequences are SGHTA and FQGNSA. The CDR3 is 15 residues long. Trimming stripped 1 base from V and 2 bases from J, with 11 bases between. CDR3 DNA: TGTGCCAGCAGCTTAGTTTTGGGGTTACAAGAGACCCAGTACTTC. Protein: CASSLVLGLQETQYF.

This clone has only a few counts. The rearrangement uses TRBV6-5 and TRBJ2-7; possible D gene TRBD2, 6 bases. V was pared by 2 bases and J by 6 bases, with 11 bases between. This CDR3 region has 13 residues. In germline, CDR1 is MNHEY, CDR2 SVGAGI. The CDR3 DNA follows: TGTGCCAGCAGTTACCGGGAGTTTGGCGAGCAGTACTTC. Protein sequence: CASSYREFGEQYF.

The gene calls are TRBV7-8 and TRBJ2-1; 8 bases line up with TRBD2. Losses at the gene ends were 5 bases for V and 4 bases for J; bases not matched to a gene: 10. CDR1 and CDR2 from the germline V gene are SGHVS and FQNEAQ. This CDR3 contains 16 residues. In DNA, the CDR3 is TGTGCCAGCAGCCTCGAGAGCGGGAGTCCATACAATGAGCAGTTCTTC. Encoded protein: CASSLESGSPYNEQFF.

This clone was picked up one time. The V call is TRBV5-6, the J call TRBJ2-3; tentatively, D is TRBD1 (6 bases). The V and J ends lost 3 bases and 0 bases respectively, with 11 bases between them. The CDR3 runs to 15 residues. Germline CDR1 is SGHDT and CDR2 is YYEEEE. Here the CDR3 reads CASSWRTASTDTQYF. CDR3 DNA: TGTGCCAGCAGCTGGAGGACAGCCAGCACAGATACGCAGTATTTT.

This rearrangement joins TRBV4-1 to TRBJ2-3, with TRBD2 as a possible D gene (5 bases). The V end lost 0 bases, the J end lost 13 bases, and 14 bases lay between the germline ends. This CDR3 is built from 13 residues. Germline V lookup: CDR1 MGHRA, CDR2 YSYEKL. The CDR3 loop reads CASSQDPGNLEYF. Written as DNA, the CDR3 is TGCGCCAGCAGCCAAGATCCCGGGAATCTCGAGTATTTT.

This chain connects TRBV6-5 to TRBJ2-5, with a tentative D call TRBD2 (6 bases). This CDR3 has 14 amino acids. V lost 7 bases, J lost 1 base, and 13 bases lay in between. Germline loops: CDR1 MNHEY, CDR2 SVGAGI. CDR3 coding DNA: TGTGCCAGCAAGGGGAGGAGAGGCCAAGAGACCCAGTACTTC. This sequence encodes CASKGRRGQETQYF.

This chain uses TRBV30 with TRBJ2-3; tentatively, D is TRBD2 (6 bases). Trimming removed 3 bases from V and 3 bases from J, with 13 bases in between. Germline values: CDR1 GTSNPN, CDR2 SVGIG (reference sequence). The CDR3 has 14 amino acids. The CDR3 spells CAWRDLGRTDTQYF. The DNA for the CDR3 is TGTGCCTGGAGGGATCTGGGGAGGACAGATACGCAGTATTTT.

The genes are TRBV27 and TRBJ1-1, with D unclear. Trimming removed 2 bases at V and 1 base at J, with 11 bases between. Germline V gives CDR1 MNHEY, CDR2 SMNVEV (reference sequence). CDR3 size: 15 residues. CDR3 bases: TGTGCCAGCAGTTTAATTTCGGACGGGAACACTGAAGCTTTCTTT. Its protein product is CASSLISDGNTEAFF.

This chain links TRBV5-4 with TRBJ1-6; 11 bases map to TRBD1. This CDR3 comprises 15 residues. V shed 4 bases and J 7 bases; nucleotides not matched to a gene: 4. Germline V gene sequence: CDR1 SGHNT, CDR2 YYREEE (reference sequence). The CDR3 DNA follows: TGTGCCAGCAGCATAGGACAGGGGGCAAATTCACCCCTCCACTTT. The encoded protein is CASSIGQGANSPLHF. Using reference TRBV5-4 and TRBJ1-6 for the parts outside the CDR3, the full variable domain is ETGVTQSPTHLIKTRGQQVTLRCSSQSGHNTVSWYQQALGQGPQFIFQYYREEENGRGNFPPRFSGLQFPNYSSELNVNALELDDSALYLCASSIGQGANSPLHFGNGTRLTVT.

The chain is built from TRBV29-1 and TRBJ2-5; D is perhaps TRBD2 (6 bases). Between the trimmed V and J ends, which lost 7 bases and 5 bases, there was a span of 14 bases. The CDR3 consists of 12 residues. The germline CDR1 and CDR2 sequences are SQVTM and ANQGSEA. CDR3 sequence: CSGIKGRETQYF. In nucleotides, the CDR3 is TGCAGCGGGATCAAGGGGAGGGAGACCCAGTACTTC. Looking up the rest from reference TRBV29-1 and TRBJ2-5 gives the full variable domain: SAVISQKPSRDICQRGTSLTIQCQVDSQVTMMFWYRQQPGQSLTLIATANQGSEATYESGFVIDKFPISRPNLTFSTLTVSNMSPEDSSIYLCSGIKGRETQYFGPGTRLLVL.

The V gene is TRBV4-2, the J gene TRBJ2-7; 8 bases are a match to TRBD1. The J segment lost 4 bases and the V segment lost 0 bases, leaving 8 bases of the junction unmatched. The CDR3 contains 16 residues. From germline, CDR1 is LGHNA and CDR2 YNFKEQ. The CDR3 is CASSQDPGGAGYEQYF. The CDR3 nucleotides read TGTGCCAGCAGCCAAGATCCAGGGGGCGCTGGGTACGAGCAGTACTTC.

The CDR3 DNA is TGCGCCAGCAGCTTACAGGGGGCGGGCACAGATACGCAGTATTTT. Amino acids: CASSLQGAGTDTQYF. The chain couples TRBV5-1 to TRBJ2-3; 9 bases agree with TRBD1. The V gene's germline CDR1 is SGHRS and CDR2 YFSETQ. V was pared by 2 bases and J by 1 base, with 2 bases of the junction left unmatched. CDR3 length: 15 residues.

This sequence joins TRBV7-9 and TRBJ1-2; TRBD1 matches at 7 bases. Germline V gene sequence: CDR1 SEHNR, CDR2 FQNEAQ (reference sequence). With V trimmed by 1 base and J by 8 bases, 22 bases remained unmatched. The length of the CDR3 is 19 residues. The CDR3 bases are TGTGCCAGCAGCTTAGGATCCCTTGCCGGACAGGATGGGAAATCGGGCTACACCTTC. This translates into CASSLGSLAGQDGKSGYTF.

This clone was seen a single time. The chain links TRBV28 to TRBJ1-5, with D perhaps TRBD1 (5 bases). Deletions cut 10 bases from V and 0 bases from J, with 16 bases between. This CDR3 region has 15 residues. CDR1 and CDR2 (germline): MDHEN, SYDVKM. The CDR3 loop is CATTEQDFSNQPQHF. The CDR3 DNA reads TGTGCCACCACGGAACAGGACTTTAGCAATCAGCCCCAGCATTTT.

With respect to this clone: The sample carries other DNA sequences with the same CDR3. The CDR3, as DNA: TGTGCCAGCAGCTCGAGTGAAAAACTGTTTTTT. Translation: CASSSSEKLFF. V gene TRBV7-9 combines with J gene TRBJ1-4; D not resolved. The CDR3 sequence is 11 residues long. CDR1 and CDR2 (germline): SEHNR, FQNEAQ (reference sequence). With 4 bases removed from V and 7 bases from J, the gap between germline ends came to 4 bases.

This clone is categorized as medium-sized. The chain joins TRBV30 to TRBJ1-2; D is undetermined. In germline, CDR1 is GTSNPN, CDR2 SVGIG (reference sequence). The CDR3 is 11 residues long. Trimming stripped 3 bases from V and 5 bases from J, with 7 bases between. In DNA form, the CDR3 reads TGTGCCTGGAGCCAGATTTATGGCTACACCTTC. This translates into CAWSQIYGYTF.

The chain links TRBV7-9 to TRBJ2-2, with TRBD2 matching 8 bases. After removal of 5 bases from V and 5 bases from J, the junction contained 13 bases not matched to a gene. The length of the CDR3 is 17 residues. The V gene's germline CDR1 is SEHNR and CDR2 FQNEAQ (reference sequence). The CDR3 DNA reads as TGTGCCAGCAGCCAAGATGGAGCGGGAGAAAGAACCGGGGAGCTGTTTTTT. Its translation is CASSQDGAGERTGELFF. Full variable domain (missing parts from reference TRBV7-9 and TRBJ2-2): DTGVSQNPRHKITKRGQNVTFRCDPISEHNRLYWYRQTLGQGPEFLTYFQNEAQLEKSRLLSDRFSAERPKGSFSTLEIQRTEQGDSAMYLCASSQDGAGERTGELFFGEGSRLTVL.

V usage is TRBV5-6 and J usage is TRBJ1-5; 8 bases are shared with TRBD1. V shed 5 bases, J shed 2 bases, and the junction held 9 bases outside the gene matches. The CDR3 is made up of 16 amino acids. The germline CDR1 and CDR2 sequences are SGHDT and YYEEEE. CDR3 nucleotide sequence: TGTGCCAGCAGTGGACAGGGTATAGTTCGCAATCAGCCCCAGCATTTT. Translated: CASSGQGIVRNQPQHF.

This chain links TRBV3-1 (or the pseudogene TRBV3-2) with TRBJ2-7; 9 nucleotides align to TRBD1. The J segment lost 5 bases and the V segment lost 0 bases, leaving 8 bases of the junction unmatched. CDR1 and CDR2 (germline): LGHDT, YNNKEL (reference sequence). CDR3 size: 16 residues. The CDR3: CASSQEYYGTGNEQYF. CDR3 in DNA: TGTGCCAGCAGCCAAGAATATTACGGGACAGGGAACGAGCAGTACTTC.

This clone is a singleton in its sample. This chain joins TRBV2 and TRBJ1-6; TRBD1 matches at 10 bases. CDR1 SNHLY and CDR2 FYNNEI come from the germline V gene. The CDR3 runs 15 residues. V shed 5 bases and J 3 bases; nucleotides not matched to a gene: 1. As DNA, the CDR3 is TGTGCCAGCAGTCGGGACAGGGGCTATAATTCACCCCTCCACTTT. Translation gives CASSRDRGYNSPLHF.

This clone has just one count. The chain recombines TRBV29-1 with TRBJ1-1; no definite D call. This CDR3 spans 11 amino acids. Germline assignment: CDR1 SQVTM and CDR2 ANQGSEA. V was shortened by 4 bases and J by 2 bases, with 5 bases between the two germline ends. CDR3 DNA: TGCAGCGTTGGGGATAACACTGAAGCTTTCTTT. This codes for CSVGDNTEAFF.

The chain recombines TRBV5-1 with TRBJ2-3; D gene ambiguous. This CDR3 has 12 residues. V gave up 1 base and J gave up 6 bases, with 6 bases separating them. In germline, CDR1 is SGHRS, CDR2 YFSETQ. The CDR3 region is CASSLRSDTQYF. The CDR3 DNA is TGCGCCAGCAGCTTGCGATCTGATACGCAGTATTTT.

This chain links TRBV4-3 with TRBJ1-2; D is ambiguous. Trimming stripped 0 bases from V and 2 bases from J, with 7 bases between. This CDR3 contains 14 residues. Germline loops: CDR1 LGHNA, CDR2 YSLEER. The CDR3 coding sequence is TGCGCCAGCAGCCAAGAGTGGGAGAACTATGGCTACACCTTC. It yields the protein CASSQEWENYGYTF.

The chain employs TRBV14 and TRBJ1-2, with 7 bases matching TRBD1. Per the germline V gene, CDR1 is SGHDN and CDR2 is FVKESK. The CDR3 extends over 13 amino acids. V shed 1 base, J shed 5 bases, and the junction held 1 base outside the gene matches. The CDR3 here is CASSQAQGYGYTF. DNA for the CDR3: TGTGCCAGCAGCCAAGCACAGGGGTATGGCTACACCTTC. The full variable domain, rest sourced from reference TRBV14 and TRBJ1-2, is EAGVTQFPSHSVIEKGQTVTLRCDPISGHDNLYWYRRVMGKEIKFLLHFVKESKQDESGMPNNRFLAERTGGTYSTLKVQPAELEDSGVYFCASSQAQGYGYTFGSGTRLTVV.

The chain is built from TRBV4-1 and TRBJ2-7, with unresolved D. Trimming pared 4 bases from V and 3 bases from J, leaving 4 bases between. This CDR3 region has 11 residues. Germline V lookup: CDR1 MGHRA, CDR2 YSYEKL. The CDR3 spells CASSLDYEQYF. The CDR3 DNA sequence: TGCGCCAGCAGCCTCGACTACGAGCAGTACTTC.

This chain joins TRBV19 and TRBJ2-1, with D possibly TRBD1 on 5 matching bases. V lost 5 bases to trimming and J lost 8 bases, with 10 bases between them. From germline, CDR1 is LNHDA and CDR2 SQIVND (reference sequence). CDR3 length: 12 amino acids. CDR3 in DNA: TGTGCCAGTAGTGACCCGACAGATGAGCAGTTCTTC. This codes for CASSDPTDEQFF.